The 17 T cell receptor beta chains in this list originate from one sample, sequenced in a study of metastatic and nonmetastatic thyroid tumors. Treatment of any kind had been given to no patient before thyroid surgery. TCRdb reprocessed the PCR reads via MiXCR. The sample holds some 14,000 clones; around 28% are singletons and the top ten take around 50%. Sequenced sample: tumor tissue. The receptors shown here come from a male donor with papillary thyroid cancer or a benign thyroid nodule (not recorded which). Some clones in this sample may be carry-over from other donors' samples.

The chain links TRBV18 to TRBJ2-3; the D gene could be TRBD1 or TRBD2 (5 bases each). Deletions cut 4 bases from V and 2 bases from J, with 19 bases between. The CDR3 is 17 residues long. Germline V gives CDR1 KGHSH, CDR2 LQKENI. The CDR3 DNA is TGTGCCAGCTCACTATCGAGGGGATGGGGAAACACAGATACGCAGTATTTT. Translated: CASSLSRGWGNTDTQYF.

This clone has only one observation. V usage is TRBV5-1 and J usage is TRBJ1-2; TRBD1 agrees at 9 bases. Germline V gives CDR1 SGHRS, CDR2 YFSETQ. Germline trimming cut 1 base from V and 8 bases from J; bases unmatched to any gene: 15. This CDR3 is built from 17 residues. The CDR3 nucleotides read TGCGCCAGCAGCTTGATGGTGACAGGGGGGCCCAACGACGGCTACACCTTC. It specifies CASSLMVTGGPNDGYTF.

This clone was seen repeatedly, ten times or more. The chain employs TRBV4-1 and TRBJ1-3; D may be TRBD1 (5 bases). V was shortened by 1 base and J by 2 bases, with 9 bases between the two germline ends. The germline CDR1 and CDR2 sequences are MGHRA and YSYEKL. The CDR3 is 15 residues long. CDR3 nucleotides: TGCGCCAGCAGCCAAGCCCAGACAGCTGGAAACACCATATATTTT. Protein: CASSQAQTAGNTIYF.

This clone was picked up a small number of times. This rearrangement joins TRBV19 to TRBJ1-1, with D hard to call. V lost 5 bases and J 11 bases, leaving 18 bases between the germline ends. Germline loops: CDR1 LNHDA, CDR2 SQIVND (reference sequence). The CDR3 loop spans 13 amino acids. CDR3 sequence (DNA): TGTGCCAGTAGTCTACTTGCGGGTACCGAGGCTTTCTTT. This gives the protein CASSLLAGTEAFF.

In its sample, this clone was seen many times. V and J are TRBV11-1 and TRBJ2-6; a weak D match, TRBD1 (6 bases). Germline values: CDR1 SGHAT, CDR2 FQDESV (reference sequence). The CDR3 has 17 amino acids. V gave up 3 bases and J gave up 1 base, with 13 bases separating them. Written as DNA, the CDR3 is TGTGCCAGCAGCTTCTCAGGGGCTGGTTCTGGGGCCAACGTCCTGACTTTC. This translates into CASSFSGAGSGANVLTF.

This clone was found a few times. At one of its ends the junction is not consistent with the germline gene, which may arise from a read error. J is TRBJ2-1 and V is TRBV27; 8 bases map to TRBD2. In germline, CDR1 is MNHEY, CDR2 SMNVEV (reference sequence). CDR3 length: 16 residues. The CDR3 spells CASSISSGSSYNEQFF. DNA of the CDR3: TGTGCCAGCAGTATATCTAGCGGGTCCTCCTACAATGAGCAGTTCTTC.

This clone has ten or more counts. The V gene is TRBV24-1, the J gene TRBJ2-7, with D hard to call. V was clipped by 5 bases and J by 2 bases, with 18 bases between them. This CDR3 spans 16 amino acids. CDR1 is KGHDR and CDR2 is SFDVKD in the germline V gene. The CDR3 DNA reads TGTGCCACCAGTGTCCAGACTTATGGGGTTGCCTACGAGCAGTACTTC. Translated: CATSVQTYGVAYEQYF.

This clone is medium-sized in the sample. The CDR3 DNA is TGCGCCAGCAGCCAAGATCGGGGGAGGGAAAAACTGTTTTTT. Translation: CASSQDRGREKLFF. The chain couples TRBV4-1 to TRBJ1-4; possible D gene TRBD1, 5 bases. Trimming removed 0 bases at V and 8 bases at J, with 10 bases between. The CDR3 loop spans 14 amino acids. Per germline, CDR1 MGHRA and CDR2 YSYEKL.

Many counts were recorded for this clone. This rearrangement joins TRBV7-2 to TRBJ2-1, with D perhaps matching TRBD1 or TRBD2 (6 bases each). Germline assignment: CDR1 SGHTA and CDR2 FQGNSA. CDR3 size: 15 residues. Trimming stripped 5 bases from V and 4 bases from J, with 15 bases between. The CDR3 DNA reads TGTGCCAGCAGCCCGGGGGCCGACTTTTACAATGAGCAGTTCTTC. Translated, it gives CASSPGADFYNEQFF.

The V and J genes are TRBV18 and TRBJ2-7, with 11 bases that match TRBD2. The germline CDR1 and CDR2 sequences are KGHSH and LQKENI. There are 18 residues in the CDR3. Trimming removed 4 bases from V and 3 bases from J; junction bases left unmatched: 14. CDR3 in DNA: TGTGCCAGCTCACTCAAAGGGGGGTCGGGACTAGCGGTCTACGAGCAGTACTTC. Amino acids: CASSLKGGSGLAVYEQYF.

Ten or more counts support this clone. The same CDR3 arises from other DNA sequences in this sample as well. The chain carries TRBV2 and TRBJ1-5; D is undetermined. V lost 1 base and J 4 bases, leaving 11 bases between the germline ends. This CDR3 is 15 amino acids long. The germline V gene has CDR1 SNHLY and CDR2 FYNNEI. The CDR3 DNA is TGTGCCAGCAGTGAAGGGTCAGGTGGGAATCAGCCCCAGCATTTT. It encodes CASSEGSGGNQPQHF.

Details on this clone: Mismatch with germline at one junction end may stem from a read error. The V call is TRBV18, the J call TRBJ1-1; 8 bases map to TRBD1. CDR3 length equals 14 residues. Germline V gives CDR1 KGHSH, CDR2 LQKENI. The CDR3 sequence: CASSPQGEGTEAFF. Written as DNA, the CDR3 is TGTGCCAGCTCCCCACAGGGGGAGGGCACTGAAGCTTTCTTT.

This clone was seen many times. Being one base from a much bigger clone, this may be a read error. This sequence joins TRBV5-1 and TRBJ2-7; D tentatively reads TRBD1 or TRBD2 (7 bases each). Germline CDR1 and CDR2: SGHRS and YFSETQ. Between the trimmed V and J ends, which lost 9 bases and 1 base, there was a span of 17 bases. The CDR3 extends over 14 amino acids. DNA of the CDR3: TGCGCCACCTCCCAGGGGGGGGGGTCCTACGAGCAGTACTTC. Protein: CATSQGGGSYEQYF.

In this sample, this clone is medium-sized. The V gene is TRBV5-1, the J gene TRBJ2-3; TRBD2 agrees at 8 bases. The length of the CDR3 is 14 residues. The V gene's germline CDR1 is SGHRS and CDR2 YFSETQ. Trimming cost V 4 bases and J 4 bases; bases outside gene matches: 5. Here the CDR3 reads CASSSSGGADTQYF. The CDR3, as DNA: TGCGCCAGCAGCAGCTCCGGGGGGGCAGATACGCAGTATTTT.

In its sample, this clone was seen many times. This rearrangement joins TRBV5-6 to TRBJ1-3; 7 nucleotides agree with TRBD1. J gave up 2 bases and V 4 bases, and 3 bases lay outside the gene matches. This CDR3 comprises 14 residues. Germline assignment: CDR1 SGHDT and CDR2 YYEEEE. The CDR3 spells CASSRTGPGNTIYF. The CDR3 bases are TGTGCCAGCAGCCGGACAGGCCCTGGAAACACCATATATTTT.

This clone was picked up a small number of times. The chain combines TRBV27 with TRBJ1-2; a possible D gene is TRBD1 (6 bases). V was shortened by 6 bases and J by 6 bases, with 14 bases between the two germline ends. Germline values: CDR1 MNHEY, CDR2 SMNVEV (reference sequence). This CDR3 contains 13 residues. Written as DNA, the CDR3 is TGTGCCAGCAGCACCAACAGGGTTCATGGCTACACCTTC. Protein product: CASSTNRVHGYTF.

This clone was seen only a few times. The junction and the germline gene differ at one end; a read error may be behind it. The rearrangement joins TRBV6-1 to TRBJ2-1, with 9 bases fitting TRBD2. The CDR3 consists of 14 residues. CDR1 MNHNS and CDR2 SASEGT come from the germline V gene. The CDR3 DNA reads TGTGCCAGTAGTGATCTAGCGGGGAGGAATGAGCAGTTCTTC. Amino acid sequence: CASSDLAGRNEQFF.